The present entry profiles one T cell receptor beta chain with its context. This clone was counted ten times or more. Its antigen is currently not known. One end of the junction does not line up with germline, which may come from a read error. The CDR3, from cysteine to phenylalanine, totals 13 residues. Only the CDR3 DNA is retained, 39 bases long and in frame from the first base. CDR1 and CDR2 are drawn from the germline V gene: SQVTM, ANQGSEA. Library preparation used PCR. The sample was run on an Illumina HiSeq 4000. High-throughput sequencing was used to profile the TCR beta-chain CDR3 region of each patient. The published analysis was carried out like this. CDR3 differences across clinicopathological groups were used to build a classifier for discriminating distant-metastatic papillary thyroid cancer patients. The Shannon index was used to measure repertoire diversity, and the Morisita-Horn index was used to measure how similar tumor and blood repertoires were. Through fastp at Q25 and MiXCR, TCRdb rebuilt clones from the public reads, retaining in-frame beta chains. TCRdb, not the authors, supplied the V and J calls. The sample data list roughly 20,000 clones, and about a sixth of these were observed just once. The ten most abundant clones make up about 10% of the sample.

The data were obtained in a study of metastatic and nonmetastatic thyroid tumors (dated by TCRdb to 2018 to 2021). Describing the broader study: For patients with malignant and with benign thyroid disease, the researchers compared repertoires between peripheral blood samples and tumor or nodule tissue samples. Summary of the overall study and its limitations: TCR beta diversity was reported as significantly higher in malignant tumors than in benign nodules, in both blood and tumor samples.

Before undergoing thyroid surgery, none of the patients had been given any kind of treatment. The study retrospectively analysed patient clinical samples collected from about 2012 to 2019 using T-cell receptor beta sequencing. The chain is assembled from TRBV29-1 and TRBJ2-5, and 8 junctional nucleotides match TRBD2. This receptor was taken from a female donor with papillary thyroid cancer or a benign thyroid nodule (not recorded which). Some clones in this sample may be carry-over from other donors' samples. The sample taken for sequencing was tumor tissue. For the CDR3, the sequence is CSVQPSGQEAQYF. The nucleotides read TGCAGCGTACAGCCTAGCGGGCAAGAGGCCCAGTACTTC.